This TCR beta chain was documented in a study of radiation and T cells in renal cell carcinoma. On this clone itself: Its antigen is not known.

Stated time point: blood 2 weeks post-SBRT. Treatment reported: 15 Gy SBRT to primary tumor, nephrectomy 4 weeks later. Blood was sampled at baseline, 2 weeks and 4 weeks after SBRT. General study findings and limits: From baseline, blood top tumor clonotypes peaked at 2 weeks post-radiation.

Assay used: immunoSEQ multiplex PCR; TCRdb lists only in-frame clones, some missing. Of about 130,000 clones in the sample, around 85% were seen once. CDR1 SGHTA and CDR2 FQGNSA come from the germline V gene. Trimming took 1 base from V and 4 from J; bases not matched to a gene: 7. The CDR3 is 16 residues long. The TCR originated in a man aged 45-60 years with renal cell carcinoma. The material sequenced was blood, taken from a patient whose treatment included radiotherapy and nephrectomy. The gene calls are TRBV7-2 and TRBJ2-1; 7 nucleotides align to TRBD1. The CDR3 bases are TGTGCCAGCAGCTTAGTACAGGGGACCACATACAATGAGCAGTTCTTC. Protein sequence: CASSLVQGTTYNEQFF.